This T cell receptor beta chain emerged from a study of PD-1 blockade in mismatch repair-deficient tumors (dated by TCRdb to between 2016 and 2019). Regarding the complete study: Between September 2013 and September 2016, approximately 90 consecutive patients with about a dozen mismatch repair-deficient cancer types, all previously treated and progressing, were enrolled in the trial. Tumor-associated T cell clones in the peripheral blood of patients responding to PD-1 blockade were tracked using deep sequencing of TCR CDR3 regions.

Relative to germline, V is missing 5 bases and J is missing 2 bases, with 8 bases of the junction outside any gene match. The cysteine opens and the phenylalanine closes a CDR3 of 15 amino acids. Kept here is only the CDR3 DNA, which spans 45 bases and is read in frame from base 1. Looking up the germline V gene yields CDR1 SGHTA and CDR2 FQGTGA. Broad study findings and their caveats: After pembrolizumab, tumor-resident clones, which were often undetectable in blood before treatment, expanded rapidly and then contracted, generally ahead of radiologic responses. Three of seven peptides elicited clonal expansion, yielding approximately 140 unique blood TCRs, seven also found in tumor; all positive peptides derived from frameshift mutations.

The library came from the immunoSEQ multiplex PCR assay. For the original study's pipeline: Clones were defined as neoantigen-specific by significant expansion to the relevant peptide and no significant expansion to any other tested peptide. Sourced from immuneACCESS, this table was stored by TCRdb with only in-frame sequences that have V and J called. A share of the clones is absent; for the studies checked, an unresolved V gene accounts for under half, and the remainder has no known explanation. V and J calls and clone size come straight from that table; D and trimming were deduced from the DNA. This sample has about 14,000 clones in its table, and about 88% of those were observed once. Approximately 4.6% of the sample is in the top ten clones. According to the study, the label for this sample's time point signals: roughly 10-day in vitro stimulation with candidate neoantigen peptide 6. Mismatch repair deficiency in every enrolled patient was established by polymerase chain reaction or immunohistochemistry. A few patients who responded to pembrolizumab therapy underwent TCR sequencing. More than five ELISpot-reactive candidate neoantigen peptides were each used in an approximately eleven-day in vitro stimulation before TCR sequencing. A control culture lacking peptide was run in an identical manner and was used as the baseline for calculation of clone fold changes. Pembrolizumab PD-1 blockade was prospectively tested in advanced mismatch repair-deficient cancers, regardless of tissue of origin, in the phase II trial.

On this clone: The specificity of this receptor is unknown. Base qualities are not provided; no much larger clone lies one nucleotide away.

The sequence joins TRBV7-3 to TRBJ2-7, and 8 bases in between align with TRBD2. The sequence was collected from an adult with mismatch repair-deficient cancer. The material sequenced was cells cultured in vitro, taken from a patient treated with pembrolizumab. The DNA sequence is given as TGTGCCAGCAGCCCCCAAGCGGGAGTCCCCTACGAGCAGTACTTC. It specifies CASSPQAGVPYEQYF.